The rows below give T cell receptor beta chains drawn from one sample of a study of chemoradiotherapy in HPV16-positive cancers. Using immunoSEQ multiplex PCR, the repertoire was profiled, and TCRdb retains in-frame clones only, with some absent. The sample has some 3,000 clones; 84% are singletons. The material sequenced was tumor tissue, taken from a patient who underwent chemoradiotherapy. These receptor sequences come from a human donor with HPV-associated anogenital cancer. Each CDR3 is given with its conserved first and last residue. A D gene is named only where the DNA matches it firmly. Rows give clone size only sometimes, using once, few, many, or a class for an expanded clone.

V gene	D gene	J gene	clone size	CDR3 DNA	CDR3 protein
TRBV6-4	.	TRBJ2-3	.	TGTGCCAGCAGTGACGAAGCGGGTCGGACAGATACGCAGTATTTT	CASSDEAGRTDTQYF
TRBV9	TRBD2	TRBJ2-3	.	TGTGCCAGCAGCGTAGGGGGGAGGGCCGAGGCAGATACGCAGTATTTT	CASSVGGRAEADTQYF
TRBV11-2	.	TRBJ2-1	once	TGTGCCAGCAGCTTGGGGGACTTACCTACAAATGAGCAGTTCTTC	CASSLGDLPTNEQFF
TRBV25-1	.	TRBJ1-1	.	TGTGCCAGCAGTGTAAGTAACACTGAAGCTTTCTTT	CASSVSNTEAFF
TRBV11-2	TRBD1	TRBJ2-3	.	TGTGCCAGCAGCCGACAACGCAGGACAGGGATTCTGAATACGCAGTATTTT	CASSRQRRTGILNTQYF
TRBV6-5	TRBD2	TRBJ2-1	.	TGTGCCAGCAGACCGGGACTAGCTACTGAGCAGTTCTTC	CASRPGLATEQFF
TRBV30	TRBD2	TRBJ2-1	.	TGTGCCTGGAGTGTGGGGCGGGGGGGGTTCAATGAGCAGTTCTTC	CAWSVGRGGFNEQFF
TRBV2	TRBD1	TRBJ1-2	.	TGTGCCAGCAGCGCAATCCCCGGGACAGGGGGGAATGGCTACACCTTC	CASSAIPGTGGNGYTF
TRBV10-3	TRBD1	TRBJ2-3	.	TGTGCCATCAGGCCGGGACAGGGGGTAGCAGATACGCAGTATTTT	CAIRPGQGVADTQYF
TRBV7-2	.	TRBJ2-1	.	TGTGCCAGCAGCTTGGCCACTAGCTCGAATGAGCAGTTCTTC	CASSLATSSNEQFF
TRBV28	.	TRBJ1-2	.	TGTGCCAGCAGAACCACAGCTAACTATGGCTACACCTTC	CASRTTANYGYTF
TRBV2	.	TRBJ1-2	.	TGTGCCAGCATGCAATTGGGGGCCGACTCCTATCACTATGGCTACACCTTC	CASMQLGADSYHYGYTF
TRBV19	TRBD2	TRBJ2-1	.	TGTGCCAGTAGTTTACTTGGCGGGAGGGCCTCTGGGAATGAGCAGTTCTTC	CASSLLGGRASGNEQFF
TRBV11-2	.	TRBJ2-7	.	TGTGCCAGCAGCTTCCGGGGGGCCGGGACTACCAGCGAGCAGTACTTC	CASSFRGAGTTSEQYF
TRBV7-9	TRBD1	TRBJ1-4	.	TGTGCCAGCAGCCCCCGGGGACAGAGCCGGAAACTGTTTTTT	CASSPRGQSRKLFF
TRBV5-1	TRBD2	TRBJ2-7	.	TGCGCCAGCAGCTTGATAACTAGCGGGAGGGAAGGGCAGTACTTC	CASSLITSGREGQYF
TRBV28	TRBD1	TRBJ2-3	once	TGTGCCAGCAGTTTAGACAGGGGGCTGGATACGCAGTATTTT	CASSLDRGLDTQYF
TRBV2	.	TRBJ1-1	few	TGTGCCAGCAGTGGGGAGGGGGGGTTTCAAGCTTTCTTT	CASSGEGGFQAFF
TRBV10-2	.	TRBJ1-5	.	TGCGCCAGCAGTGCCACGGCCAGCAATCAGCCCCAGCATTTT	CASSATASNQPQHF
TRBV28	.	TRBJ1-5	.	TGTGCCAGCAGTTTACCCAGGGCCAGCAATCAGCCCCAGCATTTT	CASSLPRASNQPQHF
TRBV29-1	TRBD2	TRBJ2-5	.	TGCAGCGTCGAAAAGGGAGGGCGGGAGACCCAGTACTTC	CSVEKGGRETQYF
TRBV7-2	TRBD1	TRBJ1-6	.	TGTGCCAGCAGGAAGACAGGGAATTCACCCCTCCACTTT	CASRKTGNSPLHF
TRBV11-1	.	TRBJ2-2	.	TGTGCCAGCAGCGAACGCCTAACTAGCCTGACCGGGGAGCTGTTTTTT	CASSERLTSLTGELFF
TRBV29-1	.	TRBJ1-2	.	TGCAGCGTTGACCAGGGGGGCTACACCTTC	CSVDQGGYTF
TRBV27	.	TRBJ2-3	.	TGTGCCAGCAAAGCAGGCCACAGCACAGATACGCAGTATTTT	CASKAGHSTDTQYF
TRBV5-4	TRBD1	TRBJ2-2	.	TGTGCCAGCAGCTTCGGACAGGATACCGGGGAGCTGTTTTTT	CASSFGQDTGELFF
TRBV27	.	TRBJ2-7	.	TGTGCCAGCAGTCTCCAAACACATCCCTACGAGCAGTACTTC	CASSLQTHPYEQYF
TRBV27	.	TRBJ1-5	.	TGTGCCAGCTCTACCCAGGGAAGGCAGCCCCAGCATTTT	CASSTQGRQPQHF